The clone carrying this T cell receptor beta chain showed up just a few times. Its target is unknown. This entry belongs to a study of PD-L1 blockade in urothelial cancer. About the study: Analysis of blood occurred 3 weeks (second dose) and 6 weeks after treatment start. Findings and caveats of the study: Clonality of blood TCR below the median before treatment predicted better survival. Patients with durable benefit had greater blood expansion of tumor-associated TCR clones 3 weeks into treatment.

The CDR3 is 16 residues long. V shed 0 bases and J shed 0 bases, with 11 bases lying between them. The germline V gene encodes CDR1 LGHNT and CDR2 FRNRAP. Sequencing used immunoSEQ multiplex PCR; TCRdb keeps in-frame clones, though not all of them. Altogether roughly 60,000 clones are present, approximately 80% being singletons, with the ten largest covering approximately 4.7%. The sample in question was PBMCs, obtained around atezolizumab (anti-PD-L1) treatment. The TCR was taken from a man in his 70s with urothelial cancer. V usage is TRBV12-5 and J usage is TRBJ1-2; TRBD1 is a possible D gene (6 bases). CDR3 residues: CASGLVQGGANYGYTF. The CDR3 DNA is TGTGCTAGTGGTTTGGTACAAGGGGGAGCTAACTATGGCTACACCTTC. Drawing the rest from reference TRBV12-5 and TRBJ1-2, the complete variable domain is DARVTQTPRHKVTEMGQEVTMRCQPILGHNTVFWYRQTMMQGLELLAYFRNRAPLDDSGMPKDRFSAEMPDATLATLKIQPSEPRDSAVYFCASGLVQGGANYGYTFGSGTRLTVV.